The 14 T cell receptor beta chains reported below all come from one sample, sequenced in a study of molecular identifiers for immune sequencing clone quantification. From the PCR reads, TCRdb called clonotypes with MiXCR, one entry per CDR3 protein. The repertoire consists of over 600,000 distinct CDR3 sequences, with roughly 21% occurring once and the leading ten covering roughly 0.85%. Source material: naive CD8+ T cells from blood, with Jurkat cell RNA spiked in. Subset: FACS-sorted CD8+CD4-CCR7+CD45RA+ naive T cells. The receptors stem from a human donor in good health. Some libraries in this study had Jurkat cell RNA spiked in.

The V and J genes are TRBV4-1 and TRBJ2-3; 8 bases map to TRBD1. Germline V CDR1 and CDR2: MGHRA, YSYEKL. The V segment lost 1 base and the J segment 6 bases; nucleotides outside the gene matches: 12. CDR3 length: 17 residues. The CDR3 DNA is TGCGCCAGCAGCCAAGCGGGACAGGCCTTCTATGGGGATACGCAGTATTTT. It is translated as CASSQAGQAFYGDTQYF.

This clonotype came up a few times. The chain has TRBV2 and TRBJ1-3; D gene ambiguous. V was pared by 11 bases and J by 1 base, with 21 bases between. The CDR3 totals 16 residues. Germline CDR1 is SNHLY and CDR2 is FYNNEI. CDR3 region: CAGGYSALFSGNTIYF. For the CDR3, the DNA is TGTGCCGGAGGATACAGCGCCCTCTTTTCTGGAAACACCATATATTTT.

The V call is TRBV10-2, the J call TRBJ2-7; no firm D call. Germline CDR1 reads WSHSY; CDR2 reads SAAADI. The V and J ends lost 6 bases and 5 bases respectively, with 17 bases between them. The CDR3 loop spans 14 amino acids. The CDR3 here is CASRDRSRVHEQYF. The CDR3 DNA reads as TGCGCCAGCAGGGACCGAAGTAGAGTCCACGAGCAGTACTTC.

This clonotype has a count of ten or more. The J gene is TRBJ2-3, the V gene TRBV12-3 or TRBV12-4; 9 nucleotides line up with TRBD2. The length of the CDR3 is 17 residues. Trimming took 4 bases from V and 0 from J; bases not matched to a gene: 8. Written as DNA, the CDR3 is TGTGCCAGCAGTTCAGGGCTTAGCGGGGGAAGCACAGATACGCAGTATTTT. It codes for CASSSGLSGGSTDTQYF.

This clonotype occurred a few times. The chain uses TRBV5-4 and TRBJ2-1; 8 nucleotides align to TRBD2. The CDR3 runs to 15 residues. Germline values: CDR1 SGHNT, CDR2 YYREEE (reference sequence). V lost 3 bases, J lost 9 bases, and 11 bases stayed unmatched. CDR3 residues: CASSSPGGAQGEQFF. As DNA, the CDR3 is TGTGCCAGCAGCTCCCCCGGGGGGGCGCAAGGTGAGCAGTTCTTC.

The V gene is TRBV6-2 or TRBV6-3, the J gene TRBJ1-1; no firm D call. Trimming removed 1 base from V and 3 bases from J, with 12 bases in between. The germline V gene has CDR1 MNHEY and CDR2 SVGEGT. The CDR3 loop spans 15 amino acids. CDR3: CASSYYSPSYTEAFF. The CDR3 coding sequence is TGTGCCAGCAGTTACTACTCTCCCTCCTACACTGAAGCTTTCTTT.

This clonotype occurred many times. The CDR3 region is CASSNDILQETQYF. CDR3 coding DNA: TGTGCCAGCAGCAACGACATCCTCCAAGAGACCCAGTACTTC. The chain joins TRBV9 to TRBJ2-5; D is undetermined. The V gene lost 4 bases and the J gene lost 1 base, with 11 bases spanning the gap. Germline V lookup: CDR1 SGDLS, CDR2 YYNGEE. The CDR3 length is 14 residues. Together with reference TRBV9 and TRBJ2-5, the CDR3 gives the full variable domain: DSGVTQTPKHLITATGQRVTLRCSPRSGDLSVYWYQQSLDQGLQFLIQYYNGEERAKGNILERFSAQQFPDLHSELNLSSLELGDSALYFCASSNDILQETQYFGPGTRLLVL.

As regards this clonotype: A much larger clone differs by one base, so this may be a read error. The rearrangement links TRBV5-1 to TRBJ2-7, with D unclear. The CDR3 sequence is 15 residues long. Germline V lookup: CDR1 SGHRS, CDR2 YFSETQ. The V end lost 2 bases, the J end lost 3 bases, and 15 bases lay between the germline ends. The CDR3 DNA follows: TGCGCCAGCAGCTTTGAGCCACACAAGAACTACGAGCAGTACTTC. It yields the protein CASSFEPHKNYEQYF.

This clonotype was observed a few times. Here the CDR3 reads CASSQDHVGGRETQYF. The CDR3 coding sequence is TGCGCCAGCAGCCAAGACCACGTTGGAGGCAGGGAGACCCAGTACTTC. V is TRBV4-3 and J is TRBJ2-5, with a tentative D call TRBD2 (5 bases). This CDR3 has 16 amino acids. Germline-derived CDR1 and CDR2 are LGHNA and YSLEER. Deletions cut 0 bases from V and 5 bases from J, with 16 bases between.

The J gene is TRBJ2-7, the V gene TRBV2; possibly TRBD1 for D (5 bases). This CDR3 has 13 amino acids. Trimming pared 6 bases from V and 0 bases from J, leaving 9 bases between. Germline V gene sequence: CDR1 SNHLY, CDR2 FYNNEI. CDR3 in amino acids: CASRETDSYEQYF. CDR3 bases: TGTGCCAGCAGAGAGACAGACTCCTACGAGCAGTACTTC. Combining the CDR3 with reference TRBV2 and TRBJ2-7 gives the whole variable domain EPEVTQTPSHQVTQMGQEVILRCVPISNHLYFYWYRQILGQKVEFLVSFYNNEISEKSEIFDDQFSVERPDGSNFTLKIRSTKLEDSAMYFCASRETDSYEQYFGPGTRLTVT.

This clonotype has just a few counts. The chain is built from TRBV5-6 and TRBJ2-7; D gene uncertain. The germline CDR1 and CDR2 sequences are SGHDT and YYEEEE. V shed 5 bases and J shed 5 bases, with 17 bases lying between them. The CDR3 totals 14 residues. The CDR3 bases are TGTGCCAGCAGTAGTGGCCTATCCACACACGAGCAGTACTTC. Its translation: CASSSGLSTHEQYF.

This clonotype was seen more than once but under ten times. The V gene is TRBV11-2, the J gene TRBJ2-2, with D unclear. Trimming took off 8 bases at V and 6 bases at J, with 19 bases between the two ends. This CDR3 is built from 15 residues. CDR1 SGHAT and CDR2 FQNNGV come from the germline V gene. DNA for the CDR3: TGTGCCAGCTTCGGGCTGCCCCATCTGCCCGGGGAGCTGTTTTTT. The encoded protein is CASFGLPHLPGELFF.

This chain connects TRBV6-5 to TRBJ1-2, with unresolved D. The V and J ends lost 4 bases and 8 bases respectively, with 17 bases between them. Germline CDR1 MNHEY, CDR2 SVGAGI. There are 14 residues in the CDR3. CDR3 sequence reads: CASSSGSPSGGYTF. The CDR3 DNA sequence: TGTGCCAGCAGTTCTGGATCCCCTTCGGGAGGCTACACCTTC.

J is TRBJ2-7 and V is TRBV5-4; D could derive from TRBD1 or TRBD2 (5 bases each). V was shortened by 0 bases and J by 1 base, with 11 bases between the two germline ends. The CDR3 has 15 residues. CDR1 SGHNT and CDR2 YYREEE come from the germline V gene (reference sequence). DNA for the CDR3: TGTGCCAGCAGCTTGGCCGGGGCAGGATCCTACGAGCAGTACTTC. Its protein is CASSLAGAGSYEQYF.